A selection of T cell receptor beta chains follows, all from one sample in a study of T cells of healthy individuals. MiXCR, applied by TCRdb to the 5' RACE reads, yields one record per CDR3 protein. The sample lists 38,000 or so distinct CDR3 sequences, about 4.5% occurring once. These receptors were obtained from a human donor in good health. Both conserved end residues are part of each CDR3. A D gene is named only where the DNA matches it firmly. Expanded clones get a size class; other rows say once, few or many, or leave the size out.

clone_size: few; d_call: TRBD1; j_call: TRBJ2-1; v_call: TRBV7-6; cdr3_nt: TGTGCCAGCAGCACCTACAGGGGGCGAGAGCAGTTCTTC; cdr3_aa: CASSTYRGREQFF
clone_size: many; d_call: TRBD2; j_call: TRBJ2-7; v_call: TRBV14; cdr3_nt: TGTGCCAGCAGCCTAGCGGGAGGTTTCGACGAGCAGTACTTC; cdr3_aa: CASSLAGGFDEQYF
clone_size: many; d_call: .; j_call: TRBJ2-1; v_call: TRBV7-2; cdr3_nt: TGTGCCAGCAGCTTAGGCGGGCTGTACAATGAGCAGTTCTTC; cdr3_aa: CASSLGGLYNEQFF
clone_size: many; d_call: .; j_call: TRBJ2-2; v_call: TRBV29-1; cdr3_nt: TGCAGCGTTCCCATAAAGACCGGGGAGCTGTTTTTT; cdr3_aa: CSVPIKTGELFF
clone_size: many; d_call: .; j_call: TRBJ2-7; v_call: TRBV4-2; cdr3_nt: TGTGCCAGCAGCCAAGAACCGGTGCTGGGGGCTGAGGAGCAGTACTTC; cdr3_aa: CASSQEPVLGAEEQYF
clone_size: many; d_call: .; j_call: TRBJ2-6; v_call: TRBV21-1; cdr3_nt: TGTGCCAGCAGCAAAAATTGGTGGGCCGCTGTAAGCTCTGGGGCCAACGTCCTGACTTTC; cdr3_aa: CASSKNWWAAVSSGANVLTF
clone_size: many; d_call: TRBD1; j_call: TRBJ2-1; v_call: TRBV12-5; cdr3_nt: TGTGCTAGTGGTTTGGGGGGACAGGGGTCCAATGAGCAGTTCTTC; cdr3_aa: CASGLGGQGSNEQFF
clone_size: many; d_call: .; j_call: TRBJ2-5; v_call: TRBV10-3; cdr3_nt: TGTGCCATCAGCCCGAGGGTTGAAGAGACCCAGTACTTC; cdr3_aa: CAISPRVEETQYF
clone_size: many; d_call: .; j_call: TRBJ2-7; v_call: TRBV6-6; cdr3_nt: TGTGCCAGCAGTTCCAACCAGGGCGCCTACGAGCAGTACTTC; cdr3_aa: CASSSNQGAYEQYF
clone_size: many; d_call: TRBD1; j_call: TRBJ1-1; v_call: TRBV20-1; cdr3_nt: TGCAGTGCTCAAACAGGGGGTGGCACTGAAGCTTTCTTT; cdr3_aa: CSAQTGGGTEAFF
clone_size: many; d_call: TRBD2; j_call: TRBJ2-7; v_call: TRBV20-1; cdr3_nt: TGCAGTGCTAGAGCCGGCTGGGGACTAGCGAATTACGAGCAGTACTTC; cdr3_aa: CSARAGWGLANYEQYF
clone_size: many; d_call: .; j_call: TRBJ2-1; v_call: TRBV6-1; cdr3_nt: TGTGCCAGCACGGAGGGGGGCCGGGACTATGAGCAGTTCTTC; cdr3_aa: CASTEGGRDYEQFF
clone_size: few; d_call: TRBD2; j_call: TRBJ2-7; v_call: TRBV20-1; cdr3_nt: TGCAGTGTTCTGATTCCCGGCGGGAGTGGTCCCTACGAGCAGTACTTC; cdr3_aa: CSVLIPGGSGPYEQYF
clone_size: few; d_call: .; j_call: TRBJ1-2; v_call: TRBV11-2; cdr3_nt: TGTGCCAGCAGCTTGAGATATGGCTACACCTTC; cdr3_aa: CASSLRYGYTF
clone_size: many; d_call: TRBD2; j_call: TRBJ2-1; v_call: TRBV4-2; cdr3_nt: TGTGCCAGCAGCCAGGGGCGGGAGTTCTACAATGAGCAGTTCTTC; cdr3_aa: CASSQGREFYNEQFF
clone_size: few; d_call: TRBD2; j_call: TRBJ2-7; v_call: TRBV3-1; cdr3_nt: TGTGCCAGCAGCCACGGGACTAGGGGCGAGCAGTACTTC; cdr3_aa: CASSHGTRGEQYF
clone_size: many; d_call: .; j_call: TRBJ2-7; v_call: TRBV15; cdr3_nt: TGTGCCACCAGCAGAACTAGTTCCTACGAGCAGTACTTC; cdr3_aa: CATSRTSSYEQYF
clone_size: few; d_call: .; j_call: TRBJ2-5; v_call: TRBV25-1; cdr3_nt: TGTGCCAGCAGTGAGTCCGCAATGGGAGAGACCCAGTACTTC; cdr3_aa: CASSESAMGETQYF
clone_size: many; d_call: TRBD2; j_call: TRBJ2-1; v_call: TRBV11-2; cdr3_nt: TGTGCCAGCAGCTTACGTCCGGGACTAGCATTCTACAATGAGCAGTTCTTC; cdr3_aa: CASSLRPGLAFYNEQFF
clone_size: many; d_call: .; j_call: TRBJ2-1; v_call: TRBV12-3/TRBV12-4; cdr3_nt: TGTGCCAGCAGTTTAGCTTCCCTGGTTGAGCAGTTCTTC; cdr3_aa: CASSLASLVEQFF
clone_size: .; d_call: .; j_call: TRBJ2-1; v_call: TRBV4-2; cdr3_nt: TGTGCCAGCAGCCAAATTTACAGGAAAGAAGGTTACAATGAGCAGTTCTTC; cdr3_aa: CASSQIYRKEGYNEQFF
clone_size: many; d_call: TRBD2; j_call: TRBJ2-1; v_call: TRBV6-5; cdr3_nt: TGTGCCAGCAGGTTAGCGGGAGGGCCCTACAATGAGCAGTTCTTC; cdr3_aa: CASRLAGGPYNEQFF
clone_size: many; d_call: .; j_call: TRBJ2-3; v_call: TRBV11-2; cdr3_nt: TGTGCCAGCAGCCCCAGGACCGGCACCACAGATACGCAGTATTTT; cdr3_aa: CASSPRTGTTDTQYF
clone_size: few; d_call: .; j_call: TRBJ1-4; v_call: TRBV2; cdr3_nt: TGTGCCAGCAGTCCTCCGGGCCCAGCAGCTGAAAAACTGTTTTTT; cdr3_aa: CASSPPGPAAEKLFF
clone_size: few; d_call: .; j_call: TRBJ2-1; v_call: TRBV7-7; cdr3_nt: TGTGCCAGCAGCTTAGGACAGGTTAATTATGAGCAGTTCTTC; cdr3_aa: CASSLGQVNYEQFF
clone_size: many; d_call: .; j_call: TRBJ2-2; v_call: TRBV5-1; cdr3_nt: TGCGCCAGCAGCTTGGCGGCAACAGGCAGGGGCACCGGGGAGCTGTTTTTT; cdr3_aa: CASSLAATGRGTGELFF
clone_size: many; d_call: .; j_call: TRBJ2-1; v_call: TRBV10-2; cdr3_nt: TGCGCCAGCAGTGAAACGTCTTTACCGAATGAGCAGTTCTTC; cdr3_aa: CASSETSLPNEQFF
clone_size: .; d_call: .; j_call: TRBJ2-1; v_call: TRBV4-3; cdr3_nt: TGCGCCAGCAGCCAAGATCCCCTAGCGCTCTACAATGAGCAGTTCTTC; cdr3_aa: CASSQDPLALYNEQFF
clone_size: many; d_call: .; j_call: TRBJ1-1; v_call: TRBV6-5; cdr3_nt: TGTGCCAGCAGTAAGTGGGACGGGAACACTGAAGCTTTCTTT; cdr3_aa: CASSKWDGNTEAFF
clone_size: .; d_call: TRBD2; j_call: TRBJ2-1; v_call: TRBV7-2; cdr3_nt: TGTGCCAGCAGCTTAGTTCCTAGCGGGACCTCCTACAATGAGCAGTTCTTC; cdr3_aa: CASSLVPSGTSYNEQFF
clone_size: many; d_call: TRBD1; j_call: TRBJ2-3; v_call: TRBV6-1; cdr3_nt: TGTGCCAGCAGTGAGGACAGGGGGAGCACAGATACGCAGTATTTT; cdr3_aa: CASSEDRGSTDTQYF
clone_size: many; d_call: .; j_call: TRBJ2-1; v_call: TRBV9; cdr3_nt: TGTGCCAGCAGCGTAGGTGGGGAGATGGTCTACAATGAGCAGTTCTTC; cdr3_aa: CASSVGGEMVYNEQFF
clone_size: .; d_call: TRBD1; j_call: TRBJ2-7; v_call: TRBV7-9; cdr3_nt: TGTGCCAGCACGCCGGGACAGGGGGTACCCCAGTACTTC; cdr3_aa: CASTPGQGVPQYF
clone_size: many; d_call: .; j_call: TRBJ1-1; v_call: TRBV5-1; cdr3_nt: TGCGCCAGCAGCTCAAATGTCAGGGGAGTGGCTTTCTTT; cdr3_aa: CASSSNVRGVAFF
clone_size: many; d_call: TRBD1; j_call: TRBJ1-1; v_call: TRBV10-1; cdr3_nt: TGCGCCAGCAGTAGCAGGGGGATCGGCACTGAAGCTTTCTTT; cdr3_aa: CASSSRGIGTEAFF
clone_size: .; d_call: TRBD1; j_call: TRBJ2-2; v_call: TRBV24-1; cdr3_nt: TGTGCCACCAGGGGACAGGGGGACACCGGGGAGCTGTTTTTT; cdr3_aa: CATRGQGDTGELFF
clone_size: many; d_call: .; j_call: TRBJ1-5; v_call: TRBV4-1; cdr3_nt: TGCGCCAGCAGCCCGCTATCCAGTCAGCCCCAGCATTTT; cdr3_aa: CASSPLSSQPQHF
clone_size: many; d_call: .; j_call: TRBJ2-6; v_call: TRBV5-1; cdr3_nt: TGCGCCAGCATGCCGGGGGCCAGCTCTGGGGCCAACGTCCTGACTTTC; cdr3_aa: CASMPGASSGANVLTF
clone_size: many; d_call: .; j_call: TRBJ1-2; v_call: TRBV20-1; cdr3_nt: TGCAGGGGGGGGACGGCCTATGGCTACACCTTC; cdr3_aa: CRGGTAYGYTF
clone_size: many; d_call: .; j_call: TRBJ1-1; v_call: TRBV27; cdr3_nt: TGTGCCAGCAGTTCGTCCCTGACAGACACTGAAGCTTTCTTT; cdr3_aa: CASSSSLTDTEAFF
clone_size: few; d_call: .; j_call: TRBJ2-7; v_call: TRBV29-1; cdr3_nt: TGCAGCGTCGGGGGACAGTCCTACGAGCAGTACTTC; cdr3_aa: CSVGGQSYEQYF
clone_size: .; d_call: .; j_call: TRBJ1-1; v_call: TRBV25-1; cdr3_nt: TGTGCCAGCAGTGACCCCTACAGGACCACTGAAGCTTTCTTT; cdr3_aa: CASSDPYRTTEAFF
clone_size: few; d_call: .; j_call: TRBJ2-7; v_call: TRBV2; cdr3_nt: TGTGCCAGCAGTGAAGGCAGGGAAACCTACGAGCAGTACTTC; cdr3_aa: CASSEGRETYEQYF
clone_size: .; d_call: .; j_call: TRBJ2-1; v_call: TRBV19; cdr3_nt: TGTGCCAGTAGTACGGCAGCCGGCTATAGCTCCTACAATGAGCAGTTCTTC; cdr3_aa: CASSTAAGYSSYNEQFF
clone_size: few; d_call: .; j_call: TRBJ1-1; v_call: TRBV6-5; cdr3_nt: TGTGCCAGCAGATTAGGCAATAGGGGGAACACTGAAGCTTTCTTT; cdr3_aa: CASRLGNRGNTEAFF
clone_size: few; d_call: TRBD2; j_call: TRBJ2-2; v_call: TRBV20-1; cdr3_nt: TGCAGTGCTAGCGGGCGGGAGGGCCGGACCGGGGAGCTGTTTTTT; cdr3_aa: CSASGREGRTGELFF
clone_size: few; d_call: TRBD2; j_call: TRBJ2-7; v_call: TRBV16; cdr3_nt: TGTGCCAGCAGCCAACAGGGGCCGGGAGCGGGAGGAAGTGAGCAGTACTTC; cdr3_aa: CASSQQGPGAGGSEQYF
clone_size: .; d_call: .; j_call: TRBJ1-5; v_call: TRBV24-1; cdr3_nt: TGTGCCACCAGTGAGCAGCCCAATCAGCCCCAGCATTTT; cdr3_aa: CATSEQPNQPQHF
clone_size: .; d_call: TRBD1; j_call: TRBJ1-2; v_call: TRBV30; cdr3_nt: TGTGCCTGGAGTTCCGACAGGGGGCGAATTGCTGGCTACACCTTC; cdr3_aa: CAWSSDRGRIAGYTF
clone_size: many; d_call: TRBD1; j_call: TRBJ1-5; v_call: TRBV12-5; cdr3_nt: TGTGCTAGTGGTACCGGACAGGGAAATCAGCCCCAGCATTTT; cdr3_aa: CASGTGQGNQPQHF
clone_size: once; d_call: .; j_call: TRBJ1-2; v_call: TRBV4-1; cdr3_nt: TGCGCCAGCAGCCTTTCTGGGACGGAGAACTATGGCTTCACCTTC; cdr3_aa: CASSLSGTENYGFTF
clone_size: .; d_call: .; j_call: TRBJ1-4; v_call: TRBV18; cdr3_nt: TGTGCCAGCTCACCACAATGGGGAAAAACTAATGAAAAACTGTTTTTT; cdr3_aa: CASSPQWGKTNEKLFF
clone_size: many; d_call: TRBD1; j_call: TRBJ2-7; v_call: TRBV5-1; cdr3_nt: TGCGCCAGCAGCGAGACAGGGGAACCCTACGAGCAGTACTTC; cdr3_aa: CASSETGEPYEQYF